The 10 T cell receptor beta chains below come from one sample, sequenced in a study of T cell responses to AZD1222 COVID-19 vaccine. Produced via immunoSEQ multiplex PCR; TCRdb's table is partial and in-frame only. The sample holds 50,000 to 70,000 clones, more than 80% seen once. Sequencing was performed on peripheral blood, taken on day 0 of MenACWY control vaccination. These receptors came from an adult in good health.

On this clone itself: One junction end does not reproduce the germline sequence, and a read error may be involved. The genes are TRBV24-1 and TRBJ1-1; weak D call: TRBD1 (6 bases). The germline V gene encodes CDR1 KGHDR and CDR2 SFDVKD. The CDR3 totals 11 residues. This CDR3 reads CATSDGTPVIF. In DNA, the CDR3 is TGTGCCACCAGTGACGGGACACCGGTTATCTTT.

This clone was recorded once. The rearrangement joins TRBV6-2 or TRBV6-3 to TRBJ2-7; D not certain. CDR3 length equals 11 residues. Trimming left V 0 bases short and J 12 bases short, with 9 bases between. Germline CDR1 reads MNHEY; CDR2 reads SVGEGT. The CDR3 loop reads CASSYSMRPYF. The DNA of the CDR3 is TGTGCCAGCAGTTACTCGATGAGACCGTACTTC.

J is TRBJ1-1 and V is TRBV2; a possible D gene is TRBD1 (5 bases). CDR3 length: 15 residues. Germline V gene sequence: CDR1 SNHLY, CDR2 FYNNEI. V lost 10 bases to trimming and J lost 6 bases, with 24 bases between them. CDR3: CAILLGRAEGPEAFF. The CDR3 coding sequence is TGTGCCATCCTCCTTGGGAGAGCCGAGGGGCCTGAAGCTTTCTTT.

The DNA of the CDR3 is TGTGCCAGCAGTTTAGTGTCTAGCGGGAGGGCTGGGAATGAGCAGTTCTTC. It specifies CASSLVSSGRAGNEQFF. The V call is TRBV27, the J call TRBJ2-1; 12 bases agree with TRBD2. Germline V CDR1 and CDR2: MNHEY, SMNVEV (reference sequence). The V segment lost 2 bases and the J segment 7 bases; nucleotides outside the gene matches: 9. The CDR3 has 17 residues.

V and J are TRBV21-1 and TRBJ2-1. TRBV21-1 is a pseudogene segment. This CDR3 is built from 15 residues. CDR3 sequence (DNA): TGTGCCAGCACACCTCTGGAACCCTCCTACAATGAGCAGTTCTTC. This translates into CASTPLEPSYNEQFF.

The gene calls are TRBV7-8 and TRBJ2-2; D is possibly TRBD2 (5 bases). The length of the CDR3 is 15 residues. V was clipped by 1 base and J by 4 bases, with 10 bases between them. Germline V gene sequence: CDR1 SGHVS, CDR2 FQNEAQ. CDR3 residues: CASSLVGGSTGELFF. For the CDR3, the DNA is TGTGCCAGCAGCTTAGTAGGAGGTAGCACCGGGGAGCTGTTTTTT.

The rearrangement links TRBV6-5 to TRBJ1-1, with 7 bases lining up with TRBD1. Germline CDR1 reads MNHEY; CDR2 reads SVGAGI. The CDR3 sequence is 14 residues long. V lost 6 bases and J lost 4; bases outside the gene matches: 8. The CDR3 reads CASSPGGAGTEAFF. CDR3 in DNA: TGTGCCAGCAGCCCAGGGGGTGCAGGCACTGAAGCTTTCTTT.

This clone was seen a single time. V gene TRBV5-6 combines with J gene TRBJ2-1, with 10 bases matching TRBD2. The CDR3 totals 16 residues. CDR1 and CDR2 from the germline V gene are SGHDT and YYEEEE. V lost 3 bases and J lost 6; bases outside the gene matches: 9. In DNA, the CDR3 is TGTGCCAGCAGCTCGGAGGCGGGACTAGCGTTCAATGAGCAGTTCTTC. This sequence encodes CASSSEAGLAFNEQFF.

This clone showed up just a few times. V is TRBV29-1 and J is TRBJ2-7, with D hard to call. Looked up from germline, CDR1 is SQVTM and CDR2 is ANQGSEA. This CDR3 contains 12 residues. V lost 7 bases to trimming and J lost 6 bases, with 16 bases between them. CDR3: CSDTAMSGEQYF. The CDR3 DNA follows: TGCAGCGACACAGCCATGTCTGGCGAGCAGTACTTC.

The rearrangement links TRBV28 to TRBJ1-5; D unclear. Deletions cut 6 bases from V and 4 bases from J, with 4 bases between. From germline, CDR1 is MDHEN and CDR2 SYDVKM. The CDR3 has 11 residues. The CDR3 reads CASRGNQPQHF. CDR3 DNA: TGTGCCAGCAGGGGGAATCAGCCCCAGCATTTT.